The 9 T cell receptor beta chains below were found in one sample sequenced in a study of blood T cells in healthy people across ages (dated by TCRdb to between 2015 and 2016). The method behind the library was 5' RACE. TCRdb records Illumina HiSeq 2500 as the sequencer. A second PCR of roughly 7 to 11 cycles was performed with a sample-barcoded 5' primer and a J-beta primer mix. Starting from the raw public reads, TCRdb applied fastp trimming at Q25, assembled clones with MiXCR and retained in-frame beta chains. When rows share a CDR3 protein, they turn into one entry using the most common DNA and genes. The sample data list about 780,000 distinct CDR3 sequences, and about 26% of these were observed just once. 3% of the sample is in the top ten clones. Separately, the same data were catalogued under a study of T cells of mothers and their children.

Sequenced input: blood. These receptors were taken from a boy between 10 and 17 years old in good health.

The genes are TRBV7-3 and TRBJ2-7, with 9 bases that match TRBD1. CDR3 length equals 16 residues. Germline V gene sequence: CDR1 SGHTA, CDR2 FQGTGA. Germline trimming cut 5 bases from V and 4 bases from J; bases unmatched to any gene: 12. The DNA of the CDR3 is TGTGCCAGCAGCGGAACAGGGGGCCGGACCCAATACGAGCAGTACTTC. Amino acid sequence: CASSGTGGRTQYEQYF.

The CDR3 spells CASSLVPGGSYGYTF. The CDR3, as DNA: TGTGCCAGCAGTTTAGTGCCAGGGGGCAGCTATGGCTACACCTTC. The chain combines TRBV12-3 or TRBV12-4 with TRBJ1-2, with TRBD1 matching 8 bases. The CDR3 loop spans 15 amino acids. The junction had 5 bases not matched to a gene; V was cut back by 1 base and J by 4 bases.

This clonotype was picked up many times. The J gene is TRBJ2-5, the V gene TRBV5-1, with D uncertain. The CDR3 extends over 15 amino acids. Germline values: CDR1 SGHRS, CDR2 YFSETQ. V was pared by 0 bases and J by 0 bases, with 9 bases between. CDR3 in DNA: TGCGCCAGCAGCTTGGTTAGGGCGGACCAAGAGACCCAGTACTTC. It is translated as CASSLVRADQETQYF.

This clonotype appeared many times. This rearrangement joins TRBV2 to TRBJ2-5; the match to TRBD1 covers 8 bases. J was trimmed by 1 base and V by 4 bases; bases with no gene match: 2. The length of the CDR3 is 14 residues. Looked up from germline, CDR1 is SNHLY and CDR2 is FYNNEI. The CDR3 spells CASSADRAQETQYF. In DNA, the CDR3 is TGTGCCAGCAGTGCGGACAGGGCCCAAGAGACCCAGTACTTC.

The chain joins TRBV10-3 to TRBJ1-6; TRBD1 aligns across 9 bases. Germline V gene data show CDR1 as ENHRY and CDR2 as SYGVKD. This CDR3 is 16 amino acids long. Trimming cost V 6 bases and J 5 bases; bases outside gene matches: 8. Here the CDR3 reads CAISQTGTGHNSPLHF. For the CDR3, the DNA is TGTGCCATCAGCCAAACCGGGACAGGGCATAATTCACCCCTCCACTTT.

The sample holds many counts of this clonotype. The chain combines TRBV5-5 with TRBJ1-5; D not resolved. Germline V gene lookup returns CDR1 SGHKS and CDR2 YYEKEE (reference sequence). Trimming stripped 4 bases from V and 7 bases from J, with 12 bases between. This CDR3 is 13 amino acids long. This CDR3 reads CASSLMPEQPQHF. In nucleotides, the CDR3 is TGTGCCAGCAGCCTCATGCCGGAGCAGCCCCAGCATTTT.

V is TRBV27 and J is TRBJ2-5; 8 bases are a match to TRBD2. The DNA end is a closer match to TRBJ2-7, so the J assignment may be wrong. This CDR3 is built from 13 residues. CDR1 is MNHEY, CDR2 SMNVEV, per germline (reference sequence). CDR3 residues: CASTREASGEQYF. DNA for the CDR3: TGTGCCAGCACGCGGGAGGCGAGCGGCGAGCAGTACTTC.

The count of this clonotype is one. The chain uses TRBV25-1 and TRBJ1-6; tentatively, D is TRBD1 (5 bases). Trimming removed 4 bases from V and 17 bases from J, with 18 bases in between. Germline lookup yields CDR1 MGHDK and CDR2 SYGVNS. The CDR3 is 13 residues long. The CDR3 loop reads CASSGLTATDFHF. CDR3 in DNA: TGTGCCAGCAGTGGGCTTACAGCGACAGATTTCCACTTT.

The genes are TRBV20-1 and TRBJ2-7, with 8 bases aligning to TRBD1. CDR1 and CDR2 from the germline V gene are DFQATT and SNEGSKA (reference sequence). The V gene end was trimmed by 6 bases and the J gene end by 7 bases; junction bases not matched to a gene: 8. The CDR3 length is 12 residues. CDR3 sequence (DNA): TGCAGTGCCCACGGCAGGGGGCTTGAGCAGTACTTC. Its protein product is CSAHGRGLEQYF.